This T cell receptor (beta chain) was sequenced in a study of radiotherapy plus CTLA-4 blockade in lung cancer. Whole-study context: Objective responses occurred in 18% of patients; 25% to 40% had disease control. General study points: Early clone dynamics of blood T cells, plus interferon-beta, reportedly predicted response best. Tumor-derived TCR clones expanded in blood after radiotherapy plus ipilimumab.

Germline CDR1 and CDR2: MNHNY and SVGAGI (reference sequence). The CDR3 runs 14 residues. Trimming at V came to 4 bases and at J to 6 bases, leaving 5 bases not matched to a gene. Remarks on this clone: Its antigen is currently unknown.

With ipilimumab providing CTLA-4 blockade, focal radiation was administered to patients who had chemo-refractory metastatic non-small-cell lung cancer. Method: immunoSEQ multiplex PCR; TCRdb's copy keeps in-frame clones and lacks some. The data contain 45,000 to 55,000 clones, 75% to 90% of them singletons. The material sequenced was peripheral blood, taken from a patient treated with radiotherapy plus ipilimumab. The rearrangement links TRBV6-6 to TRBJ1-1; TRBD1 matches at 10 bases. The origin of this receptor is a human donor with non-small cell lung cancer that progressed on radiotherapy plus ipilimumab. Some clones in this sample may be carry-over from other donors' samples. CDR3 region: CASSSGTGVAEAFF. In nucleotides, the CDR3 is TGTGCCAGCAGTTCCGGGACAGGGGTAGCTGAAGCTTTCTTT.